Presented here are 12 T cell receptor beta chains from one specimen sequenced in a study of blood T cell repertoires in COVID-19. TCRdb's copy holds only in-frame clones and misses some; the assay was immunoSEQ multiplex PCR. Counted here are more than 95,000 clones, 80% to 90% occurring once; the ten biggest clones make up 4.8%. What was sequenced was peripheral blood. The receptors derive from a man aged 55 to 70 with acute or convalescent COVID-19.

The CDR3 loop reads CASSIEWTGRNEQFF. In DNA, the CDR3 is TGTGCCAGTAGTATAGAGTGGACAGGGCGAAATGAGCAGTTCTTC. This chain links TRBV19 with TRBJ2-1; 8 bases fit TRBD1. The CDR3 runs 15 residues. V gave up 0 bases and J gave up 7 bases; unmatched junction bases: 5. Germline values: CDR1 LNHDA, CDR2 SQIVND (reference sequence).

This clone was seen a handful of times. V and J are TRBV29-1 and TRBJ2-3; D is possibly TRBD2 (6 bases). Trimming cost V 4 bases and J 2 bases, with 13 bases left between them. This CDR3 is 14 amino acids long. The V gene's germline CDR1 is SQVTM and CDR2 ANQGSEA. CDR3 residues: CSVVSAGSTDTQYF. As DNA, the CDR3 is TGCAGCGTTGTCTCAGCGGGCTCCACAGATACGCAGTATTTT.

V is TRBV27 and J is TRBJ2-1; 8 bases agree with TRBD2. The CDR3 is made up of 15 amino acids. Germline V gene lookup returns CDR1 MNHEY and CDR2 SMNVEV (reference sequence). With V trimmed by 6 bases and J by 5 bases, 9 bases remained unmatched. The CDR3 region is CASRTPGLDHNEQFF. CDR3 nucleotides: TGTGCCAGCAGGACTCCGGGACTAGACCACAATGAGCAGTTCTTC.

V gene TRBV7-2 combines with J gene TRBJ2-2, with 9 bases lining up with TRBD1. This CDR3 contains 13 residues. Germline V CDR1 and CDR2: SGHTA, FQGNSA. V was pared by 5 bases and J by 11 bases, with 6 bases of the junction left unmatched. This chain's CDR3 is CASSLDRGGELFF. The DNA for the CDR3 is TGTGCCAGCAGCCTGGACAGGGGAGGAGAGCTGTTTTTT.

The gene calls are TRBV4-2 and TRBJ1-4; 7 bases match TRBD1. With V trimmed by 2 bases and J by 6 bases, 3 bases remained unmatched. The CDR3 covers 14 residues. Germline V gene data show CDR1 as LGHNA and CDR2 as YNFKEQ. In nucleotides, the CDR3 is TGTGCCAGCAGCCAACAAGACAGGGATGAAAAACTGTTTTTT. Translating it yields CASSQQDRDEKLFF.

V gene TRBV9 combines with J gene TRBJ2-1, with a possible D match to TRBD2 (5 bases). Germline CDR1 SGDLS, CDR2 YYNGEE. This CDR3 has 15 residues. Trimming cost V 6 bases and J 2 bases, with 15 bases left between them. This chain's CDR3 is CASNSPGLPYNEQFF. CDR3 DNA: TGTGCCAGCAACAGCCCCGGACTTCCCTACAATGAGCAGTTCTTC.

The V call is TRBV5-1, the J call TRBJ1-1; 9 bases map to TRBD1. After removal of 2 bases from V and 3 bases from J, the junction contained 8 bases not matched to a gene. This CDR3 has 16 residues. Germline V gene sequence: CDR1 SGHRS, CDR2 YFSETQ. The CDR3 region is CASSLGTGTGDTEAFF. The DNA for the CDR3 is TGCGCCAGCAGCTTAGGGACAGGGACGGGGGACACTGAAGCTTTCTTT.

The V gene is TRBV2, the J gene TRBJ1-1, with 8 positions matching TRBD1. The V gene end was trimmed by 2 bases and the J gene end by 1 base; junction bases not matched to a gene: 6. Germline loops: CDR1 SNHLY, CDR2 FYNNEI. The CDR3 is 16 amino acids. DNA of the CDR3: TGTGCCAGCAGTGAACAGGGGGCTTTCGGGAACACTGAAGCTTTCTTT. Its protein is CASSEQGAFGNTEAFF.

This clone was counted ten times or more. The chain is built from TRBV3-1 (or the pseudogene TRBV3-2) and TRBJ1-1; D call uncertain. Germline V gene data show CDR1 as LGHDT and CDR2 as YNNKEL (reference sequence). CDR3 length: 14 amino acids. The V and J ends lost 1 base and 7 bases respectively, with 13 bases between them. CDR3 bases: TGTGCCAGCAGCCAAGTATCCGGGAGAGGTGAAGCTTTCTTT. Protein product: CASSQVSGRGEAFF.

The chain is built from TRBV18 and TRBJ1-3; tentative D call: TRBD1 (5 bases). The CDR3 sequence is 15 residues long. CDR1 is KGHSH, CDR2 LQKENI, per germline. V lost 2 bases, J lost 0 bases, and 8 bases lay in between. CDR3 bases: TGTGCCAGCTCACCAAGGGGTGACTCTGGAAACACCATATATTTT. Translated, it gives CASSPRGDSGNTIYF. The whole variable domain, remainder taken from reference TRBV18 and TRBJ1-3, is NAGVMQNPRHLVRRRGQEARLRCSPMKGHSHVYWYRQLPEEGLKFMVYLQKENIIDESGMPKERFSAEFPKEGPSILRIQQVVRGDSAAYFCASSPRGDSGNTIYFGEGSWLTVV.

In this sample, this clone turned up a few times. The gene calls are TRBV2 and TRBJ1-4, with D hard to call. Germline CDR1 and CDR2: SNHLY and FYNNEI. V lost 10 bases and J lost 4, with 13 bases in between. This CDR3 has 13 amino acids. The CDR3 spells CATLRGVNEKLFF. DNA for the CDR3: TGTGCCACCCTGAGAGGTGTTAATGAAAAACTGTTTTTT.

CDR3 region: CASSILTGAKNSPLHF. The CDR3 coding sequence is TGTGCCAGTAGTATCCTAACAGGGGCGAAAAATTCACCCCTCCACTTT. The chain combines TRBV19 with TRBJ1-6, with 7 nucleotides matching TRBD1. The CDR3 spans 16 residues. V shed 3 bases, J shed 7 bases, and the junction held 9 bases outside the gene matches. Germline V gives CDR1 LNHDA, CDR2 SQIVND (reference sequence). The whole variable domain, remainder taken from reference TRBV19 and TRBJ1-6, is DGGITQSPKYLFRKEGQNVTLSCEQNLNHDAMYWYRQDPGQGLRLIYYSQIVNDFQKGDIAEGYSVSREKKESFPLTVTSAQKNPTAFYLCASSILTGAKNSPLHFGNGTRLTVT.